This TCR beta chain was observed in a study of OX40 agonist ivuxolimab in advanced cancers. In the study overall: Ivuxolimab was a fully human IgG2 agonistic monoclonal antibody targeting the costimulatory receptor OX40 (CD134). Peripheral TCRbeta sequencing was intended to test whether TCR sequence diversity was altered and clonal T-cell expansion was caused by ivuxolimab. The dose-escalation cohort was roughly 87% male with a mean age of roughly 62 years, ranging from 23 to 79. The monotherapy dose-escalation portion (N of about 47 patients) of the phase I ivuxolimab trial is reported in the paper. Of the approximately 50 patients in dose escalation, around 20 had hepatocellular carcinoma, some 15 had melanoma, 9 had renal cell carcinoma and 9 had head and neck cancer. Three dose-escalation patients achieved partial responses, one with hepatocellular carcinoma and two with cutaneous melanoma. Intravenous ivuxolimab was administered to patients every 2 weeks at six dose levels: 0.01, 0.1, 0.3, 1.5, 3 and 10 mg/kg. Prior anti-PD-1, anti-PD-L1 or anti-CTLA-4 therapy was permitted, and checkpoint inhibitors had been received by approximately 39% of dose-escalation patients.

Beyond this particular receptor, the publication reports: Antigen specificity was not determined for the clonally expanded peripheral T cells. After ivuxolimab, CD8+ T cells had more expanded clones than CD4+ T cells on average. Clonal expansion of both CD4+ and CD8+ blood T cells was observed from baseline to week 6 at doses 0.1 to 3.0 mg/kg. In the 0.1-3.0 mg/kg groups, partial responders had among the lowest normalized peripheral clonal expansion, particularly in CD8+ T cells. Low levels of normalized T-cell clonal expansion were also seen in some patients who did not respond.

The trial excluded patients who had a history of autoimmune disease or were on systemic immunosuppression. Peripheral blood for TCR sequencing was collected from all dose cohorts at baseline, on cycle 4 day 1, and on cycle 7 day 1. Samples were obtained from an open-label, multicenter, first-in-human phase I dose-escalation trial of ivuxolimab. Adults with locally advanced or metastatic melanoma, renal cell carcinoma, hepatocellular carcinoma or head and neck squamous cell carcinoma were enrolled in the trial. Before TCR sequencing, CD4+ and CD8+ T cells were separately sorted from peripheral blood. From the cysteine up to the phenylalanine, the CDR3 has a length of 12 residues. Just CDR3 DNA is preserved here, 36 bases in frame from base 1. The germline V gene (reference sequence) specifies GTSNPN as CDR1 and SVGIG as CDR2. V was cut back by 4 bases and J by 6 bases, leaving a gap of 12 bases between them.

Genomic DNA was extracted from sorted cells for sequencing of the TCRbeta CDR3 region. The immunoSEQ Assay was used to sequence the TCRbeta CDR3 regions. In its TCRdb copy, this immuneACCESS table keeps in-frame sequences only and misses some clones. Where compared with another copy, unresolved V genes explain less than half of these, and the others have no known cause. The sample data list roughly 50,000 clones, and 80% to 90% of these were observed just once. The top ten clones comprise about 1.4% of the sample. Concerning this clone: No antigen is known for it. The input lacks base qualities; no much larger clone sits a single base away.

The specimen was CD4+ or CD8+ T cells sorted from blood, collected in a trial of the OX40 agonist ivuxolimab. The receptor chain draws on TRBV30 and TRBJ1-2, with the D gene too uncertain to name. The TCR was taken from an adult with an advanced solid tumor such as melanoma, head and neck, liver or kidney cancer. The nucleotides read TGTGCCTGGATTGTGTCAGAAGATGGCTACACCTTC. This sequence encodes CAWIVSEDGYTF.